This T cell receptor beta chain was recovered during a study of technical replicates of blood from a handful of donors. The data were produced by immunoSEQ multiplex PCR, yet TCRdb's version contains in-frame clones alone and is incomplete. Seen here are some 14,000 clones, approximately 78% observed once, and the top ten hold around 12%. V was clipped by 4 bases and J by 5 bases; unmatched bases: 8. Germline CDR1 and CDR2: SGHVS and FQNEAQ. CDR3 length: 15 residues. This rearrangement joins TRBV7-8 to TRBJ2-5, with TRBD1 identical over 9 bases. The receptor was derived from a human donor in good health. Sequencing was performed on PBMCs. The CDR3 spells CASSSNTGGRETQYF. The CDR3 bases are TGTGCCAGCAGCTCCAACACAGGGGGCAGGGAGACCCAGTACTTC.